These T cell receptor beta chains were read from a single sample in a study of shared clonotypes between healthy human individuals. Clones were read by immunoSEQ multiplex PCR, and TCRdb kept only the in-frame ones, dropping some. The sample has around 200,000 clones, over 50% seen once. The sequencing input was memory CD4+ T cells sorted from blood. These receptors originate from a man aged 25-45 years in good health. CDR3s include the opening cysteine and the closing phenylalanine or tryptophan. D genes are given only for firm matches. Clone size, where shown, is once, few, many, or a class for clones that have expanded.

d_gene,v_gene,j_gene,abundance,CDR3aa,CDR3nt
.,TRBV6-1,TRBJ2-3,few,CASSDPRKGDTQYF,TGTGCCAGCAGTGACCCCCGGAAGGGGGATACGCAGTATTTT
.,TRBV20-1,TRBJ1-5,.,CSASYGQPQHF,TGCAGTGCTAGTTACGGCCAGCCCCAGCATTTT
TRBD1,TRBV7-4,TRBJ1-2,.,CASSPRTGGYGYTF,TGTGCCAGCAGCCCCCGGACAGGAGGCTATGGCTACACCTTC
.,TRBV14,TRBJ1-1,.,CASSRYGGQDTEAFF,TGTGCCAGCAGCCGATATGGGGGGCAGGACACTGAAGCTTTCTTT
TRBD1,TRBV5-4,TRBJ1-1,.,CASSSRTGGDTEAFF,TGTGCCAGCAGCTCACGGACAGGAGGGGACACTGAAGCTTTCTTT
TRBD2,TRBV7-3,TRBJ2-1,many,CASSSHVGTSGTSPEQFF,TGTGCCAGCAGCTCTCATGTAGGGACTAGCGGGACATCCCCAGAGCAGTTCTTC
.,TRBV28,TRBJ1-1,.,CASSLGGWAPGGTEAFF,TGTGCCAGCAGTTTAGGTGGATGGGCACCCGGAGGCACTGAAGCTTTCTTT
.,TRBV5-1,TRBJ2-5,few,CASSLTMAQETQYF,TGCGCCAGCAGCTTAACCATGGCCCAAGAGACCCAGTACTTC
TRBD2,TRBV10-3,TRBJ2-3,.,CAISSGYASTDTQYF,TGTGCCATCTCTAGCGGGTATGCTAGCACAGATACGCAGTATTTT
.,TRBV28,TRBJ2-7,.,CASSLIWVDEQYF,TGTGCCAGCAGCCTTATTTGGGTCGACGAGCAGTACTTC
.,TRBV6-6,TRBJ2-5,.,CASRRGRDQETQYF,TGTGCCAGCAGGAGGGGCAGGGACCAAGAGACCCAGTACTTC
.,TRBV6-1,TRBJ2-7,.,CASSLDPRAYEQYF,TGTGCCAGCAGTCTTGATCCCCGGGCCTACGAGCAGTACTTC
TRBD1,TRBV30,TRBJ1-5,few,CAWGGQGDQPQHF,TGTGCCTGGGGGGGACAGGGAGATCAGCCCCAGCATTTT
TRBD1,TRBV5-1,TRBJ2-5,.,CASSSGTGDRETQYF,TGCGCCAGCAGCTCAGGGACAGGGGACCGGGAGACCCAGTACTTC
.,TRBV4-1,TRBJ1-3,.,CASSLSGGDGNTIYF,TGCGCCAGCAGCCTAAGTGGGGGTGACGGAAACACCATATATTTT
TRBD2,TRBV6-1,TRBJ2-3,.,CASKRGREGTDTQYF,TGTGCCAGCAAGAGGGGCAGGGAGGGTACAGATACGCAGTATTTT
TRBD1,TRBV6-1,TRBJ1-1,.,CASSEWDRGIRIF,TGTGCCAGCAGTGAGTGGGACAGGGGGATAAGGATCTTT
TRBD1,TRBV5-1,TRBJ2-5,few,CASSVNRGGETQYF,TGCGCCAGCAGCGTAAACAGGGGCGGGGAGACCCAGTACTTC
TRBD2,TRBV5-6,TRBJ2-1,few,CASSLTGRELLYEQFF,TGTGCCAGCAGCTTGACCGGGCGGGAGTTATTGTATGAGCAGTTCTTC
TRBD2,TRBV7-2,TRBJ2-1,.,CASSQGLAGVNEQFF,TGTGCCAGCAGCCAAGGACTAGCGGGAGTTAATGAGCAGTTCTTC
.,TRBV14,TRBJ2-1,.,CASSPPGRADSEQFF,TGTGCCAGCAGCCCCCCGGGGCGGGCAGACAGTGAGCAGTTCTTC
.,TRBV2,TRBJ2-5,.,CASGSERQETQYF,TGTGCCAGCGGTTCGGAGCGCCAAGAGACCCAGTACTTC
.,TRBV5-3,TRBJ2-7,.,CARSLVQPAIYEQYF,TGTGCCAGAAGCTTGGTACAGCCGGCCATCTACGAGCAGTACTTC
TRBD2,TRBV18,TRBJ2-3,.,CASSSTGSGGADTQYF,TGTGCCAGCTCGTCAACAGGGTCGGGAGGGGCAGATACGCAGTATTTT
TRBD2,TRBV27,TRBJ2-1,once,CASSPGLAGSSSYNEQFF,TGTGCCAGCAGCCCGGGACTAGCGGGGTCGAGCTCCTACAATGAGCAGTTCTTC
.,TRBV20-1,TRBJ2-5,.,CSASLQETQYF,TGCAGTGCTAGTTTACAAGAGACCCAGTACTTC
.,TRBV29-1,TRBJ2-1,.,CSVVAGRNEQFF,TGCAGCGTTGTGGCGGGACGGAATGAGCAGTTCTTC
.,TRBV6-5,TRBJ2-3,.,CASSYIGFSHTDTQYF,TGTGCCAGCAGTTACATCGGGTTTTCCCACACAGATACGCAGTATTTT
TRBD1,TRBV11-2,TRBJ2-3,.,CASSQRQGSDTQYF,TGTGCCAGCAGCCAAAGACAGGGTTCAGATACGCAGTATTTT
TRBD2,TRBV6-4,TRBJ2-1,once,CASSAVAGAYNEQFF,TGTGCCAGCAGCGCGGTAGCGGGAGCTTACAATGAGCAGTTCTTC
.,TRBV11-2,TRBJ2-3,.,CASSLAGRSTDTQYF,TGTGCCAGCAGCTTAGCGGGGCGAAGCACAGATACGCAGTATTTT
.,TRBV2,TRBJ2-4,.,CASSESGFENIQYF,TGTGCCAGCAGTGAAAGTGGGTTCGAAAACATTCAGTACTTC
.,TRBV2,TRBJ1-3,.,CASSANSGNTIYF,TGTGCCAGCAGCGCGAACTCTGGAAACACCATATATTTT
.,TRBV14,TRBJ2-7,.,CASSQVGAPATYEQYF,TGTGCCAGCAGCCAAGTCGGGGCTCCAGCCACCTACGAGCAGTACTTC
TRBD2,TRBV28,TRBJ2-7,.,CASSLLGLKAYEQYF,TGTGCCAGCAGTTTATTGGGACTAAAGGCCTACGAGCAGTACTTC
.,TRBV18,TRBJ2-1,.,CASSYSQEPSYNEQFF,TGTGCCAGCTCATACTCACAGGAGCCCTCCTACAATGAGCAGTTCTTC
.,TRBV28,TRBJ2-3,.,CASRYPFGGSTDTQYF,TGTGCCAGCAGATATCCCTTTGGGGGCAGCACAGATACGCAGTATTTT
.,TRBV19,TRBJ1-1,once,CASSRTGERAEAFF,TGTGCCAGTAGTAGAACCGGGGAAAGGGCTGAAGCTTTCTTT
TRBD1,TRBV29-1,TRBJ2-5,.,CSYRGFPETQYF,TGCAGCTACAGGGGATTCCCAGAGACCCAGTACTTC
TRBD1,TRBV5-5,TRBJ2-2,.,CASSFTDRGSSHGELFF,TGTGCCAGCAGCTTCACTGACAGGGGGTCTTCCCACGGGGAGCTGTTTTTT
.,TRBV5-1,TRBJ2-2,.,CASSLGTADTGELFF,TGCGCCAGCAGCTTGGGTACGGCAGACACCGGGGAGCTGTTTTTT
TRBD2,TRBV7-9,TRBJ2-3,few,CASSSSSGDTDTQYF,TGTGCCAGCAGCTCCTCTAGCGGGGACACAGATACGCAGTATTTT
TRBD1,TRBV5-1,TRBJ2-1,.,CASSADRGSYNEQFF,TGCGCCAGCAGCGCGGACAGGGGTTCCTACAATGAGCAGTTCTTC
TRBD2,TRBV5-1,TRBJ2-1,.,CASSLAEGLAGTFF,TGCGCCAGCAGCTTGGCGGAGGGGCTAGCGGGGACGTTCTTC
TRBD1,TRBV5-1,TRBJ2-7,.,CASSLEGTGRNKQYF,TGCGCCAGCAGCTTGGAAGGGACAGGGCGAAATAAGCAGTACTTC
TRBD1,TRBV5-4,TRBJ2-7,.,CASSSRTGILSYEQYF,TGTGCCAGCAGTTCACGGACAGGGATTTTGTCCTACGAGCAGTACTTC
TRBD1,TRBV4-1,TRBJ1-4,.,CASSQETAGTGVRKLFF,TGCGCCAGCAGCCAAGAGACCGCCGGGACAGGGGTAAGAAAACTGTTTTTT
.,TRBV5-8,TRBJ2-7,.,CASSSDSYEQYF,TGTGCCAGCAGCTCTGACTCCTACGAGCAGTACTTC
.,TRBV18,TRBJ2-1,.,CASSPELALNNEQFF,TGTGCCAGCTCACCGGAACTAGCCCTTAACAATGAGCAGTTCTTC
TRBD2,TRBV28,TRBJ2-5,.,CASSALAGGGETQYF,TGTGCCAGCAGTGCACTAGCGGGAGGAGGGGAGACCCAGTACTTC
.,TRBV7-2,TRBJ2-3,once,CASSLAGGISQDTQYF,TGTGCCAGCAGCTTAGCGGGGGGCATTTCACAAGATACGCAGTATTTT
.,TRBV7-8,TRBJ2-7,.,CASSLAGPRRVEQYF,TGTGCCAGCAGCTTAGCGGGACCCCGGAGGGTCGAGCAGTACTTC
.,TRBV6-4,TRBJ2-3,.,CASSEGSGTTQYF,TGTGCCAGCAGTGAGGGATCCGGAACTACGCAGTATTTT
.,TRBV5-8,TRBJ2-5,.,CASSLRVKETQYF,TGTGCCAGCAGCTTGAGAGTTAAAGAGACCCAGTACTTC